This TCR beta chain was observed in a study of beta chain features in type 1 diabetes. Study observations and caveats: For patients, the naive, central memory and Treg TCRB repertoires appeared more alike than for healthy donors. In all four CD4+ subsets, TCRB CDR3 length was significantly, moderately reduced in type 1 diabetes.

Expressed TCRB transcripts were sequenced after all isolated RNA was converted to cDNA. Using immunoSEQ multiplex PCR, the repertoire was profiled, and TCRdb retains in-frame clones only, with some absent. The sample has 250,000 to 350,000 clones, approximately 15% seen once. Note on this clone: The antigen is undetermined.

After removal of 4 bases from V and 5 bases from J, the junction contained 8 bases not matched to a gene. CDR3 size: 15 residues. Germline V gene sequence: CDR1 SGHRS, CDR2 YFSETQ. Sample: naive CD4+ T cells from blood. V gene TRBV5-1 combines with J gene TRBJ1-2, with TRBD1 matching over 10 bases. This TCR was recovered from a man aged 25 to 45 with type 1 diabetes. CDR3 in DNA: TGCGCCAGCAGCGTGGGACAGGGGATAGGATATGGCTACACCTTC. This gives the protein CASSVGQGIGYGYTF.